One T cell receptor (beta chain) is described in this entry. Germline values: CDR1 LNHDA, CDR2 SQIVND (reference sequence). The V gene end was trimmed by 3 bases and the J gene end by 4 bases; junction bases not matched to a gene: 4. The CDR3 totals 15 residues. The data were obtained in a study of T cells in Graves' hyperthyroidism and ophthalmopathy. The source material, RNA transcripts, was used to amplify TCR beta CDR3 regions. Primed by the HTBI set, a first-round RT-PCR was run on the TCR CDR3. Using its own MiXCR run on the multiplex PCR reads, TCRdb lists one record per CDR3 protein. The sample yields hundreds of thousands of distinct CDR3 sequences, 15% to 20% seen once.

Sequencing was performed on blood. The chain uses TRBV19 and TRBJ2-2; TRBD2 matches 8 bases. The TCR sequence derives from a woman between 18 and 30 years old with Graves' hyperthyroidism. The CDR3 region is CASSIPGGATGELFF. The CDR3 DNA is TGTGCCAGTAGTATCCCCGGGGGGGCCACCGGGGAGCTGTTTTTT.